This passage covers 6 T cell receptor beta chains from one sample sequenced in a study of blood T cell repertoires in COVID-19. The table came from immunoSEQ multiplex PCR; TCRdb's copy has only in-frame clones and leaves some out. The sample holds about 250,000 clones; roughly four fifths are singletons and the top ten take 4.7%. The sample was peripheral blood. The receptor set was obtained from a woman between 65 and 79 years old with acute or convalescent COVID-19.

The CDR3 nucleotides are TGTGCCAGTAGTAGATCATCAGGAAGCGGGGATCAGCCCCAGCATTTT. This sequence encodes CASSRSSGSGDQPQHF. The chain couples TRBV19 to TRBJ1-5; D unresolved. Trimming left V 4 bases short and J 5 bases short, with 18 bases between. CDR1 and CDR2 from the germline V gene are LNHDA and SQIVND (reference sequence). This CDR3 has 16 residues.

Many counts were recorded for this clone. CDR3: CASSQPGQGYEQYF. The CDR3, as DNA: TGCGCCAGCAGCCAGCCGGGACAGGGCTACGAGCAGTACTTC. The rearrangement links TRBV4-1 to TRBJ2-7, with 9 bases that match TRBD1. Germline lookup yields CDR1 MGHRA and CDR2 YSYEKL. Trimming removed 3 bases from V and 3 bases from J; junction bases left unmatched: 3. There are 14 residues in the CDR3.

The chain employs TRBV4-1 and TRBJ2-1, with 14 bases fitting TRBD2. With 7 bases clipped from V and 9 bases from J, the junction kept 17 bases outside the gene matches. Germline CDR1 is MGHRA and CDR2 is YSYEKL. There are 18 residues in the CDR3. CDR3 amino acids: CASTPGLAGVLGVSEQFF. The CDR3 DNA sequence: TGCGCCAGCACCCCGGGACTAGCGGGGGTATTGGGTGTCAGTGAGCAGTTCTTC.

The V gene is TRBV24-1, the J gene TRBJ2-3; TRBD1 agrees at 11 bases. The CDR3 loop spans 15 amino acids. Germline CDR1 reads KGHDR; CDR2 reads SFDVKD. Trimming took 3 bases from V and 6 from J; bases not matched to a gene: 4. The CDR3 reads CATSDLGQGEDTQYF. Here the CDR3 DNA reads TGTGCCACCAGTGATCTGGGACAGGGGGAGGATACGCAGTATTTT.

The chain is built from TRBV12-3 or TRBV12-4 and TRBJ1-2, with 7 nucleotides matching TRBD1. CDR3 length equals 13 residues. The V and J ends lost 6 bases and 0 bases, in that order; junction bases with no gene match: 1. CDR3 nucleotide sequence: TGTGCCAGCAGAACAGGGGCTAACTATGGCTACACCTTC. Translated: CASRTGANYGYTF.

This clone was detected only once. The chain recombines TRBV2 with TRBJ1-2, with 7 bases lining up with TRBD1. Germline CDR1 and CDR2: SNHLY and FYNNEI. The CDR3 is 13 residues long. The J segment lost 4 bases and the V segment lost 5 bases, leaving 4 bases of the junction unmatched. In DNA, the CDR3 is TGTGCCAGCAGTTCTCGACAGGGCTATGGCTACACCTTC. Protein: CASSSRQGYGYTF.